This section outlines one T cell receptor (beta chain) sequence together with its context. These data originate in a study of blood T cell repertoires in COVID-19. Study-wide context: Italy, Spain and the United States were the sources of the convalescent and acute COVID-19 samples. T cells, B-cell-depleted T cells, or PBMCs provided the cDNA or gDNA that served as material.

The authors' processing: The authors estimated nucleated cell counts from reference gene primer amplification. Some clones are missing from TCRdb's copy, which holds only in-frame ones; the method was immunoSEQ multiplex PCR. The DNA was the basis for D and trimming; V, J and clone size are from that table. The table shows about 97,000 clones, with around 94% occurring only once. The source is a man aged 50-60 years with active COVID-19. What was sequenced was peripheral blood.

In nucleotides, the CDR3 is TGTGCCAGCAGCCCTTGGGGGCAGGTGCAGTTCTTC. Protein: CASSPWGQVQFF. The chain has TRBV5-4 and TRBJ2-1; the D gene is possibly TRBD1 (6 bases). Germline CDR1 is SGHNT and CDR2 is YYREEE (reference sequence). The CDR3 spans 12 residues. Trimming stripped 4 bases from V and 12 bases from J, with 14 bases between.